This TCR beta chain was sequenced in a study of T cell repertoires in cytomegalovirus infection. Overall study findings and caveats: Summed frequency of shared TCR beta families picked out CMV carriers who also had the relevant HLA.

TCRdb called the reads again in MiXCR, with one record for every CDR3 protein. The sample lists roughly 760,000 distinct CDR3 sequences, 35% occurring once. Germline V gene lookup returns CDR1 DFQATT and CDR2 SNEGSKA (reference sequence). The CDR3 contains 13 residues. V was cut by 6 bases and J by 6 bases, with 16 bases left in between. The sample holds one count of this clonotype. Its cognate antigen is unknown. The rearrangement uses TRBV20-1 and TRBJ2-3; a weak D match, TRBD2 (6 bases). The source material was PBMCs. This receptor was identified in a human donor in good health (CMV status not recorded). Some clones in this sample may be carry-over from other donors' samples. The CDR3 bases are TGCAGTGCCGGAGGGCCCGAGGGGGATACGCAGTATTTT. Amino acids: CSAGGPEGDTQYF.